This entry lists 20 T cell receptor beta chains sequenced from one sample in a study of blood T cell repertoires in COVID-19. Only in-frame clones appear in the TCRdb table, and some are missing; sequencing was by immunoSEQ multiplex PCR. The sample shows fewer than 300,000 clones, approximately 89% of them seen only once. Input material: peripheral blood. These receptor sequences come from a woman in her thirties with COVID-19, enrolled during active disease.

The chain is built from TRBV27 and TRBJ1-6, with 8 bases fitting TRBD1. Germline values: CDR1 MNHEY, CDR2 SMNVEV (reference sequence). V lost 1 base to trimming and J lost 10 bases; unmatched junction nucleotides: 9. This CDR3 has 16 residues. CDR3 DNA sequence: TGTGCCAGCAGTTTATTGAGGACAGGGTGGGAGTCACCCCTCCACTTT. This gives the protein CASSLLRTGWESPLHF.

The table lists this clone with a few counts. This chain uses TRBV27 with TRBJ1-5; D is ambiguous. With 10 bases removed from V and 0 bases from J, the gap between germline ends came to 13 bases. CDR1 is MNHEY and CDR2 is SMNVEV in the germline V gene (reference sequence). The CDR3 length is 14 residues. The CDR3 protein is CATSGGVSNQPQHF. CDR3 nucleotides: TGTGCCACCAGCGGCGGGGTTAGCAATCAGCCCCAGCATTTT.

The genes are TRBV15 and TRBJ2-5; D is perhaps TRBD2 (5 bases). V lost 3 bases and J 2 bases, leaving 22 bases between the germline ends. The germline gives CDR1 LNHNV, CDR2 YYDKDF (reference sequence). The length of the CDR3 is 18 residues. CDR3 sequence: CATSSPEINGVVQETQYF. The CDR3 DNA follows: TGTGCCACCAGCAGTCCCGAAATTAACGGGGTTGTACAAGAGACCCAGTACTTC. Using reference TRBV15 and TRBJ2-5 for the parts outside the CDR3, the full variable domain is DAMVIQNPRYQVTQFGKPVTLSCSQTLNHNVMYWYQQKSSQAPKLLFHYYDKDFNNEADTPDNFQSRRPNTSFCFLDIRSPGLGDTAMYLCATSSPEINGVVQETQYFGPGTRLLVL.

The count of this clone is one. V and J are TRBV15 and TRBJ2-2, with 14 positions matching TRBD2. This CDR3 spans 18 amino acids. V dropped 4 bases and J dropped 6; count of bases not matched to a gene: 10. The germline gives CDR1 LNHNV, CDR2 YYDKDF (reference sequence). Here the CDR3 reads CATSTTGLAGEASGELFF. The CDR3 region has the DNA TGTGCCACCAGCACTACGGGACTAGCGGGAGAGGCATCCGGGGAGCTGTTTTTT.

The chain uses TRBV10-2 and TRBJ2-1; 9 bases map to TRBD2. The V and J ends lost 3 bases and 8 bases, in that order; junction bases with no gene match: 11. Germline lookup yields CDR1 WSHSY and CDR2 SAAADI. The CDR3 runs to 16 residues. The CDR3 DNA reads TGCGCCAGCAGTGAATACTCGGCTAGCGGGACTGATGAGCAGTTCTTC. This sequence encodes CASSEYSASGTDEQFF.

The chain is built from TRBV7-2 and TRBJ1-2, with D possibly TRBD1 on 5 matching bases. In germline, CDR1 is SGHTA, CDR2 FQGNSA. Trimming removed 2 bases from V and 6 bases from J, with 10 bases in between. The CDR3 has 13 residues. The chain's CDR3 is CASSLRSGDGYTF. The CDR3 region has the DNA TGTGCCAGCAGCTTACGCTCGGGGGATGGCTACACCTTC.

The V call is TRBV6-5, the J call TRBJ2-7; D might be TRBD1 (5 bases). The V end lost 2 bases, the J end lost 2 bases, and 13 bases lay between the germline ends. Germline CDR1 and CDR2: MNHEY and SVGAGI. The CDR3 loop spans 15 amino acids. The chain's CDR3 is CASSYDEGATYEQYF. In DNA, the CDR3 is TGTGCCAGCAGTTACGATGAAGGGGCCACCTACGAGCAGTACTTC.

The rearrangement links TRBV6-5 to TRBJ2-7; 11 positions agree with TRBD2. V dropped 0 bases and J dropped 3; count of bases not matched to a gene: 4. Germline CDR1 MNHEY, CDR2 SVGAGI. This CDR3 has 16 amino acids. The CDR3 bases are TGTGCCAGCAGTTACTCACTAGCGGGAGCGGGCTACGAGCAGTACTTC. This sequence encodes CASSYSLAGAGYEQYF.

The rearrangement links TRBV6-5 to TRBJ2-3; TRBD2 aligns across 8 bases. The ends lost 5 bases at V and 4 bases at J; junction bases unmatched: 8. CDR1 and CDR2 (germline): MNHEY, SVGAGI. CDR3 length: 15 residues. CDR3 region: CASSPGLGDADTQYF. In DNA form, the CDR3 reads TGTGCCAGCAGTCCGGGACTAGGGGATGCAGATACGCAGTATTTT.

The table lists this clone with a count of one. J is TRBJ2-1 and V is TRBV5-1; TRBD1 matches 7 bases. The germline gives CDR1 SGHRS, CDR2 YFSETQ. With 2 bases clipped from V and 5 bases from J, the junction kept 4 bases outside the gene matches. The CDR3 covers 14 residues. The CDR3 coding sequence is TGCGCCAGCAGCTTCCCGGGACAGCACAATGAGCAGTTCTTC. This translates into CASSFPGQHNEQFF.

As for this clone: This specimen includes other DNA sequences encoding the same CDR3. The chain couples TRBV12-3 or TRBV12-4 to TRBJ1-2; 9 bases are shared with TRBD1. This CDR3 spans 13 amino acids. V was clipped by 3 bases and J by 6 bases; unmatched bases: 2. The CDR3 protein is CASSFRTGDGYTF. The CDR3 DNA sequence: TGTGCCAGCAGTTTTAGGACAGGGGATGGCTACACCTTC.

The chain carries TRBV29-1 and TRBJ1-2; unclear D gene. Germline V gene data show CDR1 as SQVTM and CDR2 as ANQGSEA. There are 9 residues in the CDR3. V was cut by 3 bases and J by 6 bases, with 2 bases left in between. The CDR3, as DNA: TGCAGCGTTGACGATGGCTACACCTTC. Amino acids: CSVDDGYTF.

This clone was observed a single time. The chain combines TRBV5-4 with TRBJ2-7, with 7 bases lining up with TRBD1. This CDR3 has 17 amino acids. Germline V gene data show CDR1 as SGHNT and CDR2 as YYREEE (reference sequence). The J segment lost 3 bases and the V segment lost 4 bases, leaving 16 bases of the junction unmatched. CDR3 amino acids: CASSPGGSAGKNYEQYF. CDR3 bases: TGTGCCAGCAGCCCAGGGGGATCGGCAGGGAAAAACTACGAGCAGTACTTC.

The J gene is TRBJ2-4, the V gene TRBV3-1 (or the pseudogene TRBV3-2); 10 positions match TRBD1. Trimming cost V 1 base and J 9 bases; bases outside gene matches: 6. The CDR3 extends over 15 amino acids. CDR1 is LGHDT and CDR2 is YNNKEL in the germline V gene (reference sequence). The CDR3 region has the DNA TGTGCCAGCAGCCAAGCCCCGGGACAGGGGAGCATTCAGTACTTC. It is translated as CASSQAPGQGSIQYF.

The chain combines TRBV4-2 with TRBJ1-1; D gene unclear. CDR1 is LGHNA and CDR2 is YNFKEQ in the germline V gene. The CDR3 has 12 residues. V was pared by 3 bases and J by 11 bases, with 13 bases between. CDR3 residues: CASSQETRGAFF. As DNA, the CDR3 is TGTGCCAGCAGCCAGGAGACCCGAGGCGCTTTCTTT.

The CDR3 coding sequence is TGTGCCAGCAGCAATCCCCCAGGGCCCGAGCAGTACTTC. It translates to CASSNPPGPEQYF. The gene calls are TRBV11-2 and TRBJ2-7; weak D call: TRBD1 (5 bases). There are 13 residues in the CDR3. V was cut by 5 bases and J by 6 bases, with 14 bases left in between. Germline V gene data show CDR1 as SGHAT and CDR2 as FQNNGV. Full variable domain (remainder filled in from reference TRBV11-2 and TRBJ2-7): EAGVAQSPRYKIIEKRQSVAFWCNPISGHATLYWYQQILGQGPKLLIQFQNNGVVDDSQLPKDRFSAERLKGVDSTLKIQPAKLEDSAVYLCASSNPPGPEQYFGPGTRLTVT.

The genes are TRBV7-3 and TRBJ1-1, with a possible D match to TRBD1 (5 bases). Germline CDR1 is SGHTA and CDR2 is FQGTGA. The CDR3 has 13 amino acids. Trimming stripped 4 bases from V and 3 bases from J, with 9 bases between. CDR3 sequence reads: CASSYGGDTEAFF. DNA of the CDR3: TGTGCCAGCAGCTACGGGGGGGACACTGAAGCTTTCTTT.

The rearrangement joins TRBV27 to TRBJ1-3; D is unclear. Germline V CDR1 and CDR2: MNHEY, SMNVEV (reference sequence). This CDR3 contains 15 residues. V was clipped by 10 bases and J by 0 bases, with 16 bases between them. The CDR3 here is CATSREGLSGNTIYF. The CDR3 DNA reads as TGTGCCACCTCCCGGGAGGGCCTCTCTGGAAACACCATATATTTT.

The V call is TRBV5-1, the J call TRBJ1-1; 7 nucleotides line up with TRBD1. With 4 bases clipped from V and 4 bases from J, the junction kept 10 bases outside the gene matches. The germline gives CDR1 SGHRS, CDR2 YFSETQ. CDR3 length: 15 residues. The CDR3 DNA is TGCGCCAGCAGCCTTCCCCCACAGGGGTCCACTGAAGCTTTCTTT. Protein sequence: CASSLPPQGSTEAFF.

V is TRBV24-1 and J is TRBJ2-1, with 11 positions matching TRBD2. Germline assignment: CDR1 KGHDR and CDR2 SFDVKD. V was pared by 6 bases and J by 10 bases, with 7 bases of the junction left unmatched. The CDR3 sequence is 14 residues long. The CDR3: CATSLETSGTEQFF. The CDR3 DNA reads TGTGCCACCAGTTTGGAGACTAGCGGGACCGAGCAGTTCTTC.